These 18 T cell receptor beta chains originate from one sample sequenced in a study of cytomegalovirus exposure and HLA in healthy donors. Use of 60 Vbeta and 13 Jbeta primers characterized the PCR. Only in-frame clones appear in the TCRdb table, and some are missing; sequencing was by immunoSEQ multiplex PCR. The data contain some 83,000 clones, just under 75% of them singletons. Material: PBMCs. These receptors were collected from a man aged 60 to 75 in good health and CMV-seronegative.

This chain links TRBV6-5 with TRBJ1-2; no definite D call. In germline, CDR1 is MNHEY, CDR2 SVGAGI. CDR3 length: 13 residues. V dropped 6 bases and J dropped 0 bases, with 8 bases sitting between them. The CDR3 DNA reads as TGTGCCAGCAGGCCAGGATCTAACTATGGCTACACCTTC. It translates to CASRPGSNYGYTF.

The chain has TRBV6-5 and TRBJ1-2; no clear D. Trimming cost V 5 bases and J 8 bases, with 15 bases left between them. The CDR3 totals 13 residues. Germline CDR1 reads MNHEY; CDR2 reads SVGAGI. The CDR3 reads CASSEREGIGYTF. The CDR3 DNA reads TGTGCCAGCAGTGAGAGGGAGGGAATAGGCTACACCTTC.

V is TRBV2 and J is TRBJ2-3; a possible D gene is TRBD2 (6 bases). Germline values: CDR1 SNHLY, CDR2 FYNNEI. This CDR3 comprises 11 residues. V gave up 8 bases and J gave up 9 bases, with 12 bases separating them. The CDR3, as DNA: TGTGCCAGCCGGGGACTCCCAACGCAGTATTTT. Protein product: CASRGLPTQYF.

This chain uses TRBV5-1 with TRBJ2-7; D is perhaps TRBD1 (6 bases). Trimming took 2 bases from V and 3 from J, leaving 12 bases between them. Germline V gives CDR1 SGHRS, CDR2 YFSETQ. The CDR3 has 14 residues. Here the CDR3 DNA reads TGCGCCAGCAGCTTTTGGACAGAGAGCTACGAGCAGTACTTC. Its protein is CASSFWTESYEQYF.

The genes are TRBV7-9 and TRBJ1-5; TRBD1 is a possible D gene (6 bases). V lost 5 bases to trimming and J lost 9 bases, with 17 bases between them. The CDR3 has 14 amino acids. CDR1 and CDR2 from the germline V gene are SEHNR and FQNEAQ (reference sequence). In nucleotides, the CDR3 is TGTGCCAGCAGCCCCGCAGGGGTCCTCGGGCCCCAGCATTTT. Translating gives CASSPAGVLGPQHF.

A remark on this clone: One end of the junction fails to match germline, which may point to a read error. V usage is TRBV7-9 and J usage is TRBJ2-7; 7 positions match TRBD1. This CDR3 region has 12 residues. Germline-derived CDR1 and CDR2 are SEHNR and FQNEAQ (reference sequence). CDR3 protein: CSSSFHTGVPDF. CDR3 coding DNA: TGTTCCAGCAGCTTCCATACAGGGGTTCCGGACTTC.

A word on this clone: Other DNA sequences in the sample encode the same CDR3. The V call is TRBV6-6, the J call TRBJ2-3, with 8 bases fitting TRBD2. The CDR3 is 13 amino acids. Germline CDR1 MNHNY, CDR2 SVGAGI (reference sequence). Trimming removed 7 bases from V and 5 bases from J; junction bases left unmatched: 5. CDR3 sequence: CASIYGGGDTQYF. In DNA form, the CDR3 reads TGTGCCAGCATCTACGGGGGGGGAGATACGCAGTATTTT.

The genes are TRBV6-1 and TRBJ2-7; 8 nucleotides agree with TRBD2. Per germline, CDR1 MNHNS and CDR2 SASEGT. The CDR3 loop spans 14 amino acids. With 3 bases clipped from V and 7 bases from J, the junction kept 8 bases outside the gene matches. CDR3 bases: TGTGCCAGCAGTGAGTGGAGCGGGGGAGTAGAGCAGTACTTC. Protein product: CASSEWSGGVEQYF.

In regard to this clone: An end of the junction does not agree with germline; a read error may underlie this. The genes are TRBV2 and TRBJ2-5, with TRBD1 matching 9 bases. The CDR3 is 14 residues long. From germline, CDR1 is SNHLY and CDR2 FYNNEI. The CDR3: CARTEGQGGVSGHF. CDR3 bases: TGTGCCAGAACGGAGGGACAGGGAGGAGTTTCGGGCCACTTC.

This clone was recorded once. This chain uses TRBV5-5 with TRBJ1-1; no reliable D call. The CDR3 runs to 14 residues. Germline CDR1 is SGHKS and CDR2 is YYEKEE (reference sequence). With 1 base removed from V and 2 bases from J, the gap between germline ends came to 9 bases. CDR3 sequence: CASSLLAGNTEAFF. The CDR3 region has the DNA TGTGCCAGCAGCTTGTTAGCGGGAAACACTGAAGCTTTCTTT.

This clone was found a few times. The gene calls are TRBV5-1 and TRBJ1-1, with 7 bases fitting TRBD1. Germline V gene data show CDR1 as SGHRS and CDR2 as YFSETQ. Germline trimming cut 7 bases from V and 6 bases from J; bases unmatched to any gene: 9. The CDR3 has 13 residues. The CDR3 protein is CASRPSGQAEAFF. Here the CDR3 DNA reads TGCGCCAGCCGCCCCTCCGGACAGGCTGAAGCTTTCTTT.

The chain couples TRBV25-1 to TRBJ2-1; D might be TRBD1 (5 bases). The CDR3 runs to 15 residues. CDR1 is MGHDK and CDR2 is SYGVNS in the germline V gene. Trimming left V 2 bases short and J 8 bases short, with 16 bases between. CDR3 loop: CASSEGAGRDHEQFF. Written as DNA, the CDR3 is TGTGCCAGCAGTGAAGGGGCAGGGCGTGATCATGAGCAGTTCTTC.

This chain connects TRBV4-2 to TRBJ2-3; 7 bases are shared with TRBD2. V lost 2 bases to trimming and J lost 1 base; unmatched junction nucleotides: 9. Germline V CDR1 and CDR2: LGHNA, YNFKEQ. CDR3 size: 17 residues. The CDR3 spells CASSQNPMGGGTDTQYF. CDR3 in DNA: TGTGCCAGCAGCCAAAATCCTATGGGGGGGGGCACAGATACGCAGTATTTT.

The chain links TRBV5-5 to TRBJ2-2, with D possibly TRBD1 on 5 matching bases. Trimming stripped 3 bases from V and 0 bases from J, with 9 bases between. The CDR3 runs to 15 residues. Germline V gene lookup returns CDR1 SGHKS and CDR2 YYEKEE (reference sequence). The CDR3 coding sequence is TGTGCCAGCAGCTCCGGACAAACGAACACCGGGGAGCTGTTTTTT. It yields the protein CASSSGQTNTGELFF.

This rearrangement joins TRBV5-4 to TRBJ2-7, with 7 bases identical to TRBD1. The CDR3 is made up of 16 amino acids. CDR1 and CDR2 (germline): SGHNT, YYREEE (reference sequence). Trimming removed 4 bases from V and 1 base from J; junction bases left unmatched: 11. CDR3 sequence (DNA): TGTGCCAGCAGCGCCGCCGGGACAGTCCTATCCTACGAGCAGTACTTC. Protein product: CASSAAGTVLSYEQYF. Filled out from reference TRBV5-4 and TRBJ2-7, the complete variable domain reads ETGVTQSPTHLIKTRGQQVTLRCSSQSGHNTVSWYQQALGQGPQFIFQYYREEENGRGNFPPRFSGLQFPNYSSELNVNALELDDSALYLCASSAAGTVLSYEQYFGPGTRLTVT.

This clone was counted a single time. The junction does not match germline at one end; this may be a read error. The V and J genes are TRBV7-9 and TRBJ1-1; 7 bases agree with TRBD1. Per germline, CDR1 SEHNR and CDR2 FQNEAQ (reference sequence). This CDR3 region has 13 residues. CDR3: CSSSLARGAEAFF. CDR3 in DNA: TGTTCCAGCAGCTTAGCCAGGGGGGCTGAAGCTTTCTTT.

This rearrangement joins TRBV12-5 to TRBJ2-5; tentative D call: TRBD2 (6 bases). The DNA end favors TRBJ2-7, so the J call may be wrong. Germline V gene data show CDR1 as LGHNT and CDR2 as FRNRAP. The CDR3 runs to 13 residues. As DNA, the CDR3 is TGTGCTAGTGGTTTGGGCGGGACGCTCGAGCAGTACTTC. Translated, it gives CASGLGGTLEQYF.

The CDR3 nucleotides read TGCGCCAGCAGCTTGGATGGACAGGGGGGAAACACCATATATTTT. Protein: CASSLDGQGGNTIYF. The rearrangement uses TRBV5-1 and TRBJ1-3, with TRBD1 identical over 9 bases. CDR1 and CDR2 (germline): SGHRS, YFSETQ. The V and J ends lost 0 bases and 4 bases, in that order; junction bases with no gene match: 2. The CDR3 runs 15 residues.